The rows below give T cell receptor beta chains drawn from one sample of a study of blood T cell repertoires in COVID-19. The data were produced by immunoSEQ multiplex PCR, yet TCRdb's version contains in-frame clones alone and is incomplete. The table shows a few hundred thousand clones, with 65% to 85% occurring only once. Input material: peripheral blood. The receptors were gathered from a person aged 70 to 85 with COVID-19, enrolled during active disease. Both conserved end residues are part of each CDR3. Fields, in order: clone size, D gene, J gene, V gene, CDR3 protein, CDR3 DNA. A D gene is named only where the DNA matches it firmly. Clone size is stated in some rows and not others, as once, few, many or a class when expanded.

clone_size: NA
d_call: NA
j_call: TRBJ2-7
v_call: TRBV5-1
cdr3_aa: CASSLLGDTSEQYF
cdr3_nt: TGCGCCAGCAGCTTGCTCGGGGATACGAGCGAGCAGTACTTC

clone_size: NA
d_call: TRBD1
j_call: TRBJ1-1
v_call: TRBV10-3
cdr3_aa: CAISASGGNTEAFF
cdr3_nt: TGTGCCATCAGTGCCTCAGGGGGGAACACTGAAGCTTTCTTT

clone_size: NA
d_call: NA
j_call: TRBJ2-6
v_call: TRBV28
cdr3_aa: CASSLRGSGANVLTF
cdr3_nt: TGTGCCAGCAGTTTGAGAGGGAGTGGGGCCAACGTCCTGACTTTC

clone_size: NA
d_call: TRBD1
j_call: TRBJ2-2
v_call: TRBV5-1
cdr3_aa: CASSKTGTGGPGELFF
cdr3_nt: TGCGCCAGCAGCAAAACCGGGACAGGGGGACCCGGGGAGCTGTTTTTT

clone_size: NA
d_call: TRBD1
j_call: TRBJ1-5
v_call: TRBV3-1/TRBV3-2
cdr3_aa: CASSQSGGRQPQHF
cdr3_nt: TGTGCCAGCAGCCAATCAGGGGGTCGTCAGCCCCAGCATTTT

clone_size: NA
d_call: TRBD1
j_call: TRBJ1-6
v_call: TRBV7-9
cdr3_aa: CASSSGTAYSPLHF
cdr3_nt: TGTGCCAGCAGCTCCGGGACAGCCTATTCACCCCTCCACTTT

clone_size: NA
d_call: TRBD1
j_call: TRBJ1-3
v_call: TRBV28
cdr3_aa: CASSSDRAVFGNTIYF
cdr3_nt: TGTGCCAGCAGTTCGGACAGGGCGGTGTTTGGAAACACCATATATTTT

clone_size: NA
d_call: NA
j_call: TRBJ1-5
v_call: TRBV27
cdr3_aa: CASSLTQVGQPQHF
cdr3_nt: TGTGCCAGCAGTTTAACCCAGGTTGGACAGCCCCAGCATTTT

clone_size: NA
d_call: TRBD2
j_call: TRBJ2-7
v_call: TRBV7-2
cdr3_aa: CASSPGLGVGYEQYF
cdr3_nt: TGTGCCAGCAGCCCGGGACTAGGTGTCGGATACGAGCAGTACTTC

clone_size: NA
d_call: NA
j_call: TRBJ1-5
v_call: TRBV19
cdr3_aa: CASSLGQAQPQHF
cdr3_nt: TGTGCCAGTAGTTTGGGGCAGGCCCAGCCCCAGCATTTT

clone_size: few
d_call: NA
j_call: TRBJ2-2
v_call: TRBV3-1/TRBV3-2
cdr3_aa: CASSQPRAGDQATGELFF
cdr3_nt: TGTGCCAGCAGCCAACCCAGGGCAGGGGACCAAGCCACCGGGGAGCTGTTTTTT

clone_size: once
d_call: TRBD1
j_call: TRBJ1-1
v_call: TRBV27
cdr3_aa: CASSFQQGVAFF
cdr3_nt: TGTGCCAGCAGTTTTCAACAGGGGGTAGCTTTCTTT

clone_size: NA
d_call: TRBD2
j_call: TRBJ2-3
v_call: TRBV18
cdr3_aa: CASSRDRLAGIDTQYF
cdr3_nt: TGTGCCAGCTCGCGGGATAGACTAGCGGGGATCGATACGCAGTATTTT

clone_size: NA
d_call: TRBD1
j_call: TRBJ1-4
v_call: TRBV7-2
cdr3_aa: CASSSHRGLNEKLFF
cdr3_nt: TGTGCCAGCAGCTCACACAGGGGACTGAATGAAAAACTGTTTTTT

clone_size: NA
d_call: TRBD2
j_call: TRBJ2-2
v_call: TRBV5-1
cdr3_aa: CASTRSDGRTGELFF
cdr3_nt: TGCGCCAGCACCCGATCGGACGGGAGGACCGGGGAGCTGTTTTTT

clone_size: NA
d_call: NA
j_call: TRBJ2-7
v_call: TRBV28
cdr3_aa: CASSPSPSRGYEQYF
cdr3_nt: TGTGCCAGCAGTCCCTCGCCCAGCAGGGGCTACGAGCAGTACTTC

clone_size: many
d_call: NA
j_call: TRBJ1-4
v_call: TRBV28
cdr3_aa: CASSRQVGSEKLFF
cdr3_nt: TGTGCCAGCAGTCGACAGGTGGGGAGTGAAAAACTGTTTTTT

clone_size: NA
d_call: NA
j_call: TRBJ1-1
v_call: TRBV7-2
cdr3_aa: CASSFLQGNTEAFF
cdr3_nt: TGTGCCAGCAGCTTTTTACAGGGCAACACTGAAGCTTTCTTT

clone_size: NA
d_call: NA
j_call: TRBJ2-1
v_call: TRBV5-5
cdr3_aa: CASSSPWGRAWEQFF
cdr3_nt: TGTGCCAGCAGCTCTCCATGGGGCAGGGCCTGGGAGCAGTTCTTC

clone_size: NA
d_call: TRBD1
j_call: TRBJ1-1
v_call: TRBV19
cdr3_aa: CASSPQGANTEAFF
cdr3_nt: TGTGCCAGTAGCCCCCAGGGGGCGAACACTGAAGCTTTCTTT

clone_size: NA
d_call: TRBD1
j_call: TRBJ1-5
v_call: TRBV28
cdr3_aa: CASRGGQGLFQPQHF
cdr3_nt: TGTGCCAGCAGAGGGGGACAGGGTTTGTTTCAGCCCCAGCATTTT

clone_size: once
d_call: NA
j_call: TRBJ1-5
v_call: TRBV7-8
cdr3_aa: CASSRNRESNQPQHF
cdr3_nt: TGTGCCAGCAGCCGAAACAGGGAATCCAATCAGCCCCAGCATTTT

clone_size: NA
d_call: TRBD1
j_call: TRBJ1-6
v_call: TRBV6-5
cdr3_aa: CASSYGGQGRSPLHF
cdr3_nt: TGTGCCAGCAGTTACGGGGGACAGGGGAGGTCACCCCTCCACTTT

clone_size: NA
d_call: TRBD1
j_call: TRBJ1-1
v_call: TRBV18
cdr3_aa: CASSPAKTGGFEAFF
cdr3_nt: TGTGCCAGCTCACCGGCCAAGACAGGGGGATTTGAAGCTTTCTTT

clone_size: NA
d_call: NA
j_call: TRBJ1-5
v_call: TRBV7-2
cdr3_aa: CASSLSSFQGGQPQHF
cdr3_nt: TGTGCCAGCAGCTTATCGAGCTTCCAGGGTGGACAGCCCCAGCATTTT

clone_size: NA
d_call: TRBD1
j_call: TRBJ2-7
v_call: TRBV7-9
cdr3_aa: CASSLEGTVTEQYF
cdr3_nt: TGTGCCAGCAGCTTAGAAGGGACAGTGACCGAGCAGTACTTC

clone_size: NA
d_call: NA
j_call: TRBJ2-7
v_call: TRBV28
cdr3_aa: CASSFPGREQYF
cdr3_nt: TGTGCCAGCAGTTTTCCAGGTCGCGAGCAGTACTTC

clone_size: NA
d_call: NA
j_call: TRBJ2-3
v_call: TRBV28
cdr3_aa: CASSFVGPRDTQYF
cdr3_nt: TGTGCCAGCAGTTTCGTTGGTCCCCGGGATACGCAGTATTTT

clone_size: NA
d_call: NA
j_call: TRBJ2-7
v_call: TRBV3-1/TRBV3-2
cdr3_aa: CASSEPGHSYEQYF
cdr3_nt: TGTGCCAGCAGCGAACCGGGACATAGCTACGAGCAGTACTTC

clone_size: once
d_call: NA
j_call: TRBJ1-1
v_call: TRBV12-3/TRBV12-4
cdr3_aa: CASSLMGGTEAFF
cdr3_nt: TGTGCCAGCAGTTTAATGGGGGGCACTGAAGCTTTCTTT

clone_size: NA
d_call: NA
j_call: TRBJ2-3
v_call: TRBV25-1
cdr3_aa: CASSAGTDTQYF
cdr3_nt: TGTGCCAGCAGTGCGGGCACAGATACGCAGTATTTT

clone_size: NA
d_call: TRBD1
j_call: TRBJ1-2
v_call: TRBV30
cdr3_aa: CAWSVGTGRGYTF
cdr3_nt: TGTGCCTGGAGTGTAGGGACAGGGAGAGGCTACACCTTC

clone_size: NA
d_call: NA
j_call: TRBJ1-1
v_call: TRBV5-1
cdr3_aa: CASRPGQNTEAFF
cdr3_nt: TGCGCCAGCAGACCAGGACAGAACACTGAAGCTTTCTTT

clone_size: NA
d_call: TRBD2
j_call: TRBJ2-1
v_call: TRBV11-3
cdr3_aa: CASSLGLAGTEQFF
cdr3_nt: TGTGCCAGCAGCTTAGGCCTAGCGGGAACTGAGCAGTTCTTC

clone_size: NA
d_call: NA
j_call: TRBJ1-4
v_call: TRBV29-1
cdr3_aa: CSVGLRGQNEKLFF
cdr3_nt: TGCAGCGTGGGACTCCGGGGCCAGAATGAAAAACTGTTTTTT

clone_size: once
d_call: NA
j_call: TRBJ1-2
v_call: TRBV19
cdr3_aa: CASSPRQYRANYGYTF
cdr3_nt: TGTGCCAGTAGTCCCCGCCAATATAGAGCTAACTATGGCTACACCTTC

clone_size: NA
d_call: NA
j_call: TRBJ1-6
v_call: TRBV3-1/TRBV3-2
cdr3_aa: CASSQDHDRLNSPLHF
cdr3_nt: TGTGCCAGCAGCCAAGATCACGACAGGTTGAATTCACCCCTCCACTTT